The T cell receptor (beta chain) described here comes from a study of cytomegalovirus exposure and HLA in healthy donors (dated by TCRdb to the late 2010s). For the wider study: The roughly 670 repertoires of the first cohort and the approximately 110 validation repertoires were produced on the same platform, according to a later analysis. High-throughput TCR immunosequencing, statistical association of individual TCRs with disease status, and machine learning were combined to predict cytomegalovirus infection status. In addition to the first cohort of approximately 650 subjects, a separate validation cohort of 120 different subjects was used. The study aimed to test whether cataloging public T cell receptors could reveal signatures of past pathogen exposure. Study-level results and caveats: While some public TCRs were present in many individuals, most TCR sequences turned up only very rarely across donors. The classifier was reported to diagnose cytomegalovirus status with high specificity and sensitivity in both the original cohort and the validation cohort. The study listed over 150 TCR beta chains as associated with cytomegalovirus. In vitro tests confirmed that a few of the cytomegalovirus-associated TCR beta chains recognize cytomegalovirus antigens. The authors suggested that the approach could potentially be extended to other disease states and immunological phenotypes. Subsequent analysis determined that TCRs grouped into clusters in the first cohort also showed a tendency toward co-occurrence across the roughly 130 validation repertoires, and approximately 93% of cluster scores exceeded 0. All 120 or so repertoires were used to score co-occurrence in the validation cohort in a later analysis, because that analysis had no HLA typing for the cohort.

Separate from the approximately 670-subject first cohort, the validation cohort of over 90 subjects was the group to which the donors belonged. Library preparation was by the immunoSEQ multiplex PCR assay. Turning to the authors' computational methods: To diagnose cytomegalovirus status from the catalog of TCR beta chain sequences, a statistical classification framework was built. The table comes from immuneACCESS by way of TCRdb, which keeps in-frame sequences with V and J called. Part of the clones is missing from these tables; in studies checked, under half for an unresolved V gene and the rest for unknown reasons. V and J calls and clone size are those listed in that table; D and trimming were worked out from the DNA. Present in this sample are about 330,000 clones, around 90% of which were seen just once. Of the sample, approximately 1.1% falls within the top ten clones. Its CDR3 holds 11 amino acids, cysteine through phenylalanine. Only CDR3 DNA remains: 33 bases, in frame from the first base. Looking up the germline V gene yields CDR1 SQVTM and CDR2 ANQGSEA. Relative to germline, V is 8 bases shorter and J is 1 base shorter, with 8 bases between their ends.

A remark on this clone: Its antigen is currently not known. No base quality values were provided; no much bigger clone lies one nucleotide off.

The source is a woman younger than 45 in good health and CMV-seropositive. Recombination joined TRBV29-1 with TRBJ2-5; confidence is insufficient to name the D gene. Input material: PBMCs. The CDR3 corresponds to CSLRIQETQYF. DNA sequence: TGCAGCCTCAGAATCCAAGAGACCCAGTACTTC.